In this sample, the clone carrying this T cell receptor (beta chain) turned up once. Authors' analysis steps: The authors estimated nucleated cell counts from reference gene primer amplification. The repertoire was sequenced with immunoSEQ multiplex PCR; TCRdb's copy has only in-frame clones and lacks some. The V and J calls and the clone size are those of that table, but D and trimming were determined from the DNA. The profile covers 65,000 to 70,000 clones, with around 84% appearing a single time and roughly 3.7% taken by the ten largest. The CDR3 extends over 16 amino acids. Unmatched junction bases numbered 7, after V lost 0 bases and J lost 3 bases. Germline V lookup: CDR1 SNHLY, CDR2 FYNNEI. This specimen comes from a study of blood T cell repertoires in COVID-19. Across the study: The United States, Italy and Spain were the sources of the acute and convalescent COVID-19 samples. The analysed material was cDNA or gDNA that came from T cells, B-cell-depleted T cells, or PBMCs.

The sequenced material came from peripheral blood. This clonotype was obtained from a man between 50 and 59 years old with acute or convalescent COVID-19. The chain combines TRBV2 with TRBJ1-2; 7 nucleotides line up with TRBD1. The CDR3 region has the DNA TGTGCCAGCAGTGAAGCGCGACCTGGGACAGACTATGGCTACACCTTC. It encodes CASSEARPGTDYGYTF.